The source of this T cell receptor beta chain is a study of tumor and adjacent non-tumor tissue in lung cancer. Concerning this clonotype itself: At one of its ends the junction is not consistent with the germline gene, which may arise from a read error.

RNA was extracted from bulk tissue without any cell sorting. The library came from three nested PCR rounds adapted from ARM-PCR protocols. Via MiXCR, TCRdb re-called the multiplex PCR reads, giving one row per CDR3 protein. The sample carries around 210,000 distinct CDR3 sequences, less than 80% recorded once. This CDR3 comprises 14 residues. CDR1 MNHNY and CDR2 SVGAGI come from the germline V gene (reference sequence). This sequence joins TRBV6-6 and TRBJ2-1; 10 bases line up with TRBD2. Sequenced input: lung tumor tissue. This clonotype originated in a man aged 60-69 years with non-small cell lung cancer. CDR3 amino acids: CVSTWSSGSNEQFF. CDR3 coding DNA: TGTGTCAGCACTTGGTCTAGCGGGAGTAATGAGCAGTTCTTC.